Each of the 26 T cell receptor beta chains below was sequenced from the same sample in a study of technical replicates of blood from several donors. Libraries were prepared by immunoSEQ multiplex PCR; TCRdb keeps only in-frame clonotypes and omits some of them. The sample lists 79,000 or so clones; 95% to 97% were seen once. Source material: T cells isolated from PBMCs. The receptor set was obtained from a human donor in good health.

The rearrangement uses TRBV28 and TRBJ2-7; 10 bases are shared with TRBD2. This CDR3 region has 14 residues. The germline CDR1 and CDR2 sequences are MDHEN and SYDVKM. V trimming: 6 bases; J trimming: 4 bases; junction bases outside the gene matches: 6. Here the CDR3 DNA reads TGTGCCAGCAGCAGAGCGGGAGGGCCTTACGAGCAGTACTTC. Amino acid sequence: CASSRAGGPYEQYF.

The chain uses TRBV6-5 and TRBJ2-5; TRBD2 might be the D (5 bases). The V gene's germline CDR1 is MNHEY and CDR2 SVGAGI. CDR3 length: 13 amino acids. Trimming took 0 bases from V and 3 from J, leaving 5 bases between them. The CDR3 sequence: CASSYSGEETQYF. CDR3 in DNA: TGTGCCAGCAGTTACTCCGGGGAAGAGACCCAGTACTTC.

The V gene is TRBV4-1, the J gene TRBJ1-4; D call uncertain. Trimming left V 1 base short and J 8 bases short, with 14 bases between. CDR1 is MGHRA, CDR2 YSYEKL, per germline. This CDR3 contains 15 residues. CDR3 in amino acids: CASSQGVGLIEKLFF. In nucleotides, the CDR3 is TGCGCCAGCAGCCAAGGGGTTGGACTGATAGAAAAACTGTTTTTT.

The chain combines TRBV27 with TRBJ2-3; D perhaps matches TRBD2 (6 bases). This CDR3 comprises 14 residues. Germline V gene data show CDR1 as MNHEY and CDR2 as SMNVEV (reference sequence). V lost 5 bases, J lost 2 bases, and 11 bases lay in between. The CDR3 DNA reads TGTGCCAGCAGTAGGGGCGGGACCACAGATACGCAGTATTTT. Translated, it gives CASSRGGTTDTQYF.

V is TRBV6-6 and J is TRBJ1-1; D gene unclear. Trimming stripped 5 bases from V and 6 bases from J, with 16 bases between. The germline V gene encodes CDR1 MNHNY and CDR2 SVGAGI (reference sequence). This CDR3 has 14 residues. CDR3 sequence: CASSHREYVPEAFF. Here the CDR3 DNA reads TGTGCCAGCAGTCACCGGGAGTACGTCCCTGAAGCTTTCTTT.

This rearrangement joins TRBV4-3 to TRBJ1-2; D is undetermined. The CDR3 runs 13 residues. Germline CDR1 LGHNA, CDR2 YSLEER. Trimming left V 4 bases short and J 0 bases short, with 6 bases between. The CDR3 nucleotides read TGCGCCAGCAGCCCAGTGGCTAACTATGGCTACACCTTC. Its translation: CASSPVANYGYTF.

The chain carries TRBV10-3 and TRBJ2-1, with a tentative D call TRBD1 (6 bases). The CDR3 runs to 13 residues. Trimming removed 7 bases at V and 5 bases at J, with 12 bases between. The germline gives CDR1 ENHRY, CDR2 SYGVKD. DNA for the CDR3: TGTGCCATCAAGGGGGAGCTTGACAATGAGCAGTTCTTC. Protein product: CAIKGELDNEQFF.

The genes are TRBV10-2 and TRBJ2-7; TRBD2 agrees at 9 bases. Germline-derived CDR1 and CDR2 are WSHSY and SAAADI. This CDR3 is built from 14 residues. V lost 6 bases and J lost 6; bases outside the gene matches: 9. The CDR3 here is CASRPVAGESEQYF. CDR3 nucleotide sequence: TGCGCCAGCAGACCTGTAGCGGGAGAGAGCGAGCAGTACTTC.

This clone was seen just once. This chain joins TRBV6-1 and TRBJ1-2; 7 bases are a match to TRBD1. After removal of 10 bases from V and 0 bases from J, the junction contained 8 bases not matched to a gene. The CDR3 has 14 amino acids. Germline CDR1 MNHNS, CDR2 SASEGT. DNA for the CDR3: TGTGCCACCGGACAGGAGCATTCTAACTATGGCTACACCTTC. Amino acids: CATGQEHSNYGYTF.

V gene TRBV4-1 combines with J gene TRBJ2-7; possible D gene TRBD1, 8 bases. The CDR3 has 16 residues. V shed 4 bases and J shed 3 bases, with 19 bases lying between them. Germline CDR1 MGHRA, CDR2 YSYEKL. The CDR3 sequence is CASSRFSGDRSYEQYF. The DNA for the CDR3 is TGCGCCAGCAGCCGTTTCAGCGGGGACAGGAGCTACGAGCAGTACTTC.

The chain recombines TRBV9 with TRBJ1-2; no firm D call. Germline loops: CDR1 SGDLS, CDR2 YYNGEE. This CDR3 is 12 amino acids long. The germline V and J ends were trimmed by 0 bases and 8 bases, with 8 bases remaining between them. The CDR3 DNA is TGTGCCAGCAGCGTAGCTACGGGGGGCTACACCTTC. Amino acids: CASSVATGGYTF.

CDR3 DNA sequence: TGTGCCAGCAGCCCCAGGACTAGCGAGTACAATGAGCAGTTCTTC. Its protein product is CASSPRTSEYNEQFF. The V and J genes are TRBV13 and TRBJ2-1; the match to TRBD2 covers 9 bases. V trimming: 5 bases; J trimming: 4 bases; junction bases outside the gene matches: 6. This CDR3 spans 15 amino acids. Germline CDR1 and CDR2: PRHDT and FYEKMQ (reference sequence).

This clone was recorded only once. This chain connects TRBV4-1 to TRBJ2-3; TRBD2 matches 8 bases. This CDR3 region has 15 residues. CDR1 and CDR2 (germline): MGHRA, YSYEKL. Trimming removed 1 base from V and 5 bases from J; junction bases left unmatched: 5. CDR3 sequence reads: CASSQVPGREDTQYF. CDR3 DNA sequence: TGCGCCAGCAGCCAAGTACCCGGGAGGGAAGATACGCAGTATTTT.

This chain connects TRBV11-3 to TRBJ2-7; D possibly corresponds to TRBD1 (7 bases). The V gene lost 0 bases and the J gene lost 3 bases, with 15 bases spanning the gap. Germline V gene lookup returns CDR1 SGHNT and CDR2 YENEEA. The CDR3 sequence is 16 residues long. The CDR3 reads CASSLDLTGTFYEQYF. The CDR3 coding sequence is TGTGCCAGCAGCTTAGATTTGACAGGGACTTTCTACGAGCAGTACTTC.

The rearrangement links TRBV4-1 to TRBJ1-2; D is perhaps TRBD1 (6 bases). Germline assignment: CDR1 MGHRA and CDR2 YSYEKL. The CDR3 has 13 residues. V was trimmed by 4 bases and J by 1 base, leaving 7 bases between them. The CDR3 region is CASSPQGNYGYTF. The DNA of the CDR3 is TGCGCCAGCAGCCCACAGGGTAACTATGGCTACACCTTC.

This clone occurred once. The chain carries TRBV2 and TRBJ1-2, with 7 bases lining up with TRBD1. The CDR3 sequence is 16 residues long. V trimming: 5 bases; J trimming: 7 bases; junction bases outside the gene matches: 16. Germline-derived CDR1 and CDR2 are SNHLY and FYNNEI. As DNA, the CDR3 is TGTGCCAGCAGTTTCTACCAGGGGGTTGTTAAGTTTGGCTACACCTTC. Protein sequence: CASSFYQGVVKFGYTF. The variable domain in full, completed from reference TRBV2 and TRBJ1-2, reads EPEVTQTPSHQVTQMGQEVILRCVPISNHLYFYWYRQILGQKVEFLVSFYNNEISEKSEIFDDQFSVERPDGSNFTLKIRSTKLEDSAMYFCASSFYQGVVKFGYTFGSGTRLTVV.

This clone was seen just once. This chain connects TRBV5-1 to TRBJ2-1, with D unclear. This CDR3 spans 15 amino acids. The V gene lost 0 bases and the J gene lost 0 bases, with 7 bases spanning the gap. The germline gives CDR1 SGHRS, CDR2 YFSETQ. CDR3 DNA sequence: TGCGCCAGCAGCTTGGGAGAGAGCTCCTACAATGAGCAGTTCTTC. Translated: CASSLGESSYNEQFF.

This chain connects TRBV4-3 to TRBJ2-1; 14 bases match TRBD2. From germline, CDR1 is LGHNA and CDR2 YSLEER. Losses at the gene ends were 4 bases for V and 4 bases for J; bases not matched to a gene: 6. CDR3 size: 17 residues. The CDR3 loop is CASSRGLAGATYNEQFF. CDR3 in DNA: TGCGCCAGCAGCCGGGGACTAGCGGGAGCTACGTACAATGAGCAGTTCTTC.

The gene calls are TRBV13 and TRBJ2-7, with 7 bases lining up with TRBD1. The CDR3 has 15 amino acids. Looked up from germline, CDR1 is PRHDT and CDR2 is FYEKMQ (reference sequence). With 5 bases clipped from V and 5 bases from J, the junction kept 12 bases outside the gene matches. The CDR3 DNA reads as TGTGCCAGCAGCCCCTCCGGGACAGCCCGGGACGAGCAGTACTTC. Translation: CASSPSGTARDEQYF.

The chain carries TRBV9 and TRBJ2-5, with D possibly being TRBD1 (8 bases). This CDR3 has 17 amino acids. V was shortened by 2 bases and J by 2 bases, with 19 bases between the two germline ends. Per germline, CDR1 SGDLS and CDR2 YYNGEE. The CDR3 loop is CASSVIGRGTGQETQYF. The DNA of the CDR3 is TGTGCCAGCAGCGTTATAGGGAGGGGGACAGGACAAGAGACCCAGTACTTC.

The rearrangement joins TRBV10-3 to TRBJ1-1, with 10 positions matching TRBD1. Germline V gene lookup returns CDR1 ENHRY and CDR2 SYGVKD. This CDR3 region has 15 residues. The J segment lost 6 bases and the V segment lost 5 bases, leaving 9 bases of the junction unmatched. The CDR3, as DNA: TGTGCCATCAGTCGGGGGACAGGGGATTTAGCTGAAGCTTTCTTT. Translating it yields CAISRGTGDLAEAFF.

The chain carries TRBV4-3 and TRBJ2-2, with D possibly being TRBD2 (5 bases). V dropped 0 bases and J dropped 4 bases, with 12 bases sitting between them. Germline CDR1 LGHNA, CDR2 YSLEER. This CDR3 is 16 amino acids long. In DNA form, the CDR3 reads TGCGCCAGCAGCCAAGACGGGAAGCCAGCCACCGGGGAGCTGTTTTTT. Translation gives CASSQDGKPATGELFF.

The CDR3 loop reads CASSLEAPDTQYF. Written as DNA, the CDR3 is TGTGCCAGCAGCTTAGAAGCACCAGATACGCAGTATTTT. The genes are TRBV7-9 and TRBJ2-3; D call uncertain. Germline CDR1 is SEHNR and CDR2 is FQNEAQ (reference sequence). Trimming pared 1 base from V and 4 bases from J, leaving 6 bases between. CDR3 length: 13 residues.

This rearrangement joins TRBV7-3 to TRBJ2-1; 8 positions match TRBD2. Per the germline V gene, CDR1 is SGHTA and CDR2 is FQGTGA. Germline trimming cut 6 bases from V and 0 bases from J; bases unmatched to any gene: 10. This CDR3 comprises 17 residues. The CDR3 DNA sequence: TGTGCCAGCAGTTACTCGTTTAGCGGGGACTCCTACAATGAGCAGTTCTTC. Its translation is CASSYSFSGDSYNEQFF.

V is TRBV2 and J is TRBJ1-1; the D is unclear. V dropped 4 bases and J dropped 3 bases, with 6 bases sitting between them. Germline values: CDR1 SNHLY, CDR2 FYNNEI. CDR3 length equals 12 residues. Here the CDR3 DNA reads TGTGCCAGCAGTGTATCGGACACTGAAGCTTTCTTT. This sequence encodes CASSVSDTEAFF. Filled out from reference TRBV2 and TRBJ1-1, the complete variable domain reads EPEVTQTPSHQVTQMGQEVILRCVPISNHLYFYWYRQILGQKVEFLVSFYNNEISEKSEIFDDQFSVERPDGSNFTLKIRSTKLEDSAMYFCASSVSDTEAFFGQGTRLTVV.

This clone was recorded once. This chain connects TRBV15 to TRBJ2-7, with 9 positions matching TRBD1. Germline V gene sequence: CDR1 LNHNV, CDR2 YYDKDF (reference sequence). This CDR3 is 14 amino acids long. Trimming cost V 4 bases and J 5 bases; bases outside gene matches: 6. CDR3 in DNA: TGTGCCACCAGCATACAGGGGGCTGGCGACGAGCAGTACTTC. The encoded protein is CATSIQGAGDEQYF.